The TCR beta chain under discussion was sequenced for a study of regulatory T cells in long-lasting Graves disease. Time point: newly diagnosed GD, antithyroid drugs for less than 3 months. Isolated PBMC RNA provided the starting material for the TCR library. Study-wide results and caveats: TRBV28 was favored in persistent disease, as were TRBJ1-2 and TRBJ2-5.

About this clonotype itself: What it binds is not known.

CDR3 regions were amplified by Arm-PCR using iRepertoire HTBI primers to build TCR beta libraries. TCRdb reanalysed the multiplex PCR reads using MiXCR and keeps one entry per CDR3 protein. The sample yields about 440,000 distinct CDR3 sequences, 16% seen once. Looked up from germline, CDR1 is MNHNS and CDR2 is SASEGT. After removal of 3 bases from V and 6 bases from J, the junction contained 3 bases not matched to a gene. This CDR3 is 15 amino acids long. This same sample was also part of a study on T cells in Graves' hyperthyroidism and ophthalmopathy. As reported in that work: Hyperthyroidism was newly diagnosed in patients aged 18 to 65 (duration under 2 months). The HTBI primer set drove a first-round RT-PCR of the TCR CDR3.

The sample here was peripheral blood mononuclear cells (PBMCs), taken at new diagnosis, from a patient treated with antithyroid drugs. This sequence joins TRBV6-1 and TRBJ2-7; 15 bases agree with TRBD2. This TCR was recovered from a woman aged 18-29 years with Graves disease. The CDR3 DNA reads as TGTGCCAGCAGTGACCCGGGACTAGCGGGAGGCGAGCAGTACTTC. This codes for CASSDPGLAGGEQYF.